The subject of this entry is one T cell receptor beta chain. Its specificity is unknown. This sample was included in a study of T cells after yellow fever vaccination. The wider study: Preparation used SMART-Seq v4 Ultra Low Input for the low-cell-number fractions.

V lost 2 bases, J lost 5 bases, and 7 bases lay in between. This CDR3 is 13 amino acids long. The germline V gene encodes CDR1 SGHTA and CDR2 FQGNSA. TCR cDNA, made by 5'RACE template switching, carried an added universal primer site and UMIs. Each CDR3 protein gets one entry after TCRdb re-called the 5' RACE reads with MiXCR. The sample gives 120,000 or so distinct CDR3 sequences, roughly 15% of which show up once; roughly two fifths is in the top ten. Whole-study findings and limits: Clonotypes appearing in both CD4 and CD8 compartments existed, and their share was small. The study found a weaker secondary response that peaked faster, day 5 versus 15.

The specimen comprised CD8+ T cells sorted from PBMCs, sampled 5 days after the yellow fever booster vaccination. V is TRBV7-2 and J is TRBJ2-1, with a possible D match to TRBD2 (5 bases). The origin of this receptor is a man aged 18 to 29 who received the YFV17D yellow fever vaccine. The CDR3 nucleotides are TGTGCCAGCAGCTTATACGGGGACAATGAGCAGTTCTTC. Protein sequence: CASSLYGDNEQFF.